This passage covers 16 T cell receptor beta chains from one sample sequenced in a study of T cells in Graves' hyperthyroidism and ophthalmopathy. Using RNA transcripts as the source, TCR beta CDR3 regions were amplified. The TCR CDR3 first-round RT-PCR relied on the HTBI primer set. One entry per CDR3 protein, called by TCRdb with MiXCR from the multiplex PCR reads. The profile shows approximately 430,000 distinct CDR3 sequences, about 15% of them singletons. The sample consisted of blood. These receptors all come from a woman aged 18-29 years with Graves' hyperthyroidism.

This clonotype was counted at least ten times. The J gene is TRBJ2-1, the V gene TRBV11-3; the D gene is possibly TRBD1 (6 bases). The V gene's germline CDR1 is SGHNT and CDR2 YENEEA. CDR3 length: 14 residues. V gave up 5 bases and J gave up 3 bases, with 11 bases separating them. The CDR3 is CASSARRGYNEQFF. The CDR3 region has the DNA TGTGCCAGCAGCGCCCGCAGGGGCTACAATGAGCAGTTCTTC.

This clonotype was detected ten times or more. The J gene is TRBJ2-7, the V gene TRBV7-9, with 11 bases lining up with TRBD2. V lost 6 bases and J lost 1; bases outside the gene matches: 5. The CDR3 length is 15 residues. Germline V CDR1 and CDR2: SEHNR, FQNEAQ (reference sequence). The CDR3 region is CASRSTSGGSYEQYF. DNA for the CDR3: TGTGCCAGCAGAAGTACTAGCGGGGGTTCCTACGAGCAGTACTTC.

This clonotype was seen a few times. The chain uses TRBV10-3 and TRBJ2-7, with D hard to call. The CDR3 has 13 amino acids. Germline CDR1 and CDR2: ENHRY and SYGVKD. V was cut by 6 bases and J by 0 bases, with 9 bases left in between. The CDR3 region is CAIRPDHSYEQYF. CDR3 DNA: TGTGCCATCAGACCAGACCACTCCTACGAGCAGTACTTC.

This clonotype appeared a few times. The V call is TRBV10-3, the J call TRBJ2-3; 10 bases align to TRBD2. Germline V gene sequence: CDR1 ENHRY, CDR2 SYGVKD. V shed 9 bases and J 2 bases; nucleotides not matched to a gene: 2. This CDR3 spans 13 amino acids. The CDR3, as DNA: TGTGCCATTAGCGGGGGGACCACAGATACGCAGTATTTT. Protein product: CAISGGTTDTQYF.

In this sample, this clonotype turned up many times. V and J are TRBV28 and TRBJ1-6; a weak D match, TRBD1 (5 bases). This CDR3 has 18 amino acids. The germline gives CDR1 MDHEN, CDR2 SYDVKM. V was shortened by 3 bases and J by 1 base, with 16 bases between the two germline ends. The CDR3 bases are TGTGCCAGCAGTTTGCCCGGGGGGGGTAGGTCCTATAATTCACCCCTCCACTTT. Translation gives CASSLPGGGRSYNSPLHF.

This clonotype was recorded many times. The CDR3, as DNA: TGCGCCAGCAGCTTAGCCCCGATCGGGGGCGCAGATACGCAGTATTTT. Translation: CASSLAPIGGADTQYF. V and J are TRBV5-1 and TRBJ2-3; D may correspond to TRBD1 or TRBD2 (6 bases each). The CDR3 is made up of 16 amino acids. Germline V gene data show CDR1 as SGHRS and CDR2 as YFSETQ. The V and J ends lost 2 bases and 4 bases respectively, with 17 bases between them.

This clonotype has at least ten counts. The J gene is TRBJ1-5, the V gene TRBV6-1; 9 nucleotides align to TRBD1. CDR1 and CDR2 (germline): MNHNS, SASEGT. J gave up 0 bases and V 5 bases, and 14 bases lay outside the gene matches. CDR3 length equals 19 residues. DNA of the CDR3: TGTGCCAGCAGTCTTTTACCGGGACAGGGCCCTAATAGCAATCAGCCCCAGCATTTT. It specifies CASSLLPGQGPNSNQPQHF.

In this sample, this clonotype turned up a few times. The chain uses TRBV25-1 and TRBJ2-1; 14 bases are a match to TRBD2. V was pared by 2 bases and J by 4 bases, with 10 bases of the junction left unmatched. Per germline, CDR1 MGHDK and CDR2 SYGVNS. The length of the CDR3 is 19 residues. The CDR3 sequence: CASSETPRGLAGGYNEQFF. DNA of the CDR3: TGTGCCAGCAGTGAAACCCCCCGCGGACTAGCGGGGGGATACAATGAGCAGTTCTTC.

This clonotype was detected many times. This chain joins TRBV12-3 or TRBV12-4 and TRBJ1-2; D is uncertain. V lost 4 bases and J 7 bases, leaving 19 bases between the germline ends. CDR3 size: 15 residues. CDR3: CASSSSPTLRSGYTF. CDR3 DNA sequence: TGTGCCAGCAGTTCGAGCCCCACCTTGAGAAGTGGCTACACCTTC.

This clonotype was seen ten or more times. This chain joins TRBV12-3 or TRBV12-4 and TRBJ2-6, with D possibly called TRBD1 or TRBD2 (5 bases each). The CDR3 runs 18 residues. The V end was cut by 3 bases, the J end by 0 bases, with 15 bases between. The CDR3 spells CASSFSGHHLSGANVLTF. The CDR3 DNA is TGTGCCAGCAGTTTTTCGGGGCACCACCTCTCTGGGGCCAACGTCCTGACTTTC.

This clonotype was seen many times. The chain uses TRBV6-5 and TRBJ1-1; no clear D. The CDR3 loop spans 16 amino acids. V gave up 2 bases and J gave up 0 bases, with 13 bases separating them. The germline V gene has CDR1 MNHEY and CDR2 SVGAGI. The CDR3 protein is CASSYGRLRMNTEAFF. CDR3 DNA: TGTGCCAGCAGTTACGGGAGACTCAGAATGAACACTGAAGCTTTCTTT.

This clonotype was detected ten times or more. In nucleotides, the CDR3 is TGTGCCAGTAGTGGAGGACTAGGGCCTTTGGTCGAGCAGTACTTC. Its translation: CASSGGLGPLVEQYF. This chain uses TRBV19 with TRBJ2-7, with 7 bases fitting TRBD2. V gave up 5 bases and J gave up 6 bases; unmatched junction bases: 13. Germline V CDR1 and CDR2: LNHDA, SQIVND (reference sequence). There are 15 residues in the CDR3.

There are many counts of this clonotype. The chain recombines TRBV12-3 or TRBV12-4 with TRBJ2-5; TRBD2 aligns across 12 bases. The CDR3 totals 17 residues. V trimming: 5 bases; J trimming: 3 bases; junction bases outside the gene matches: 10. The CDR3 is CASSLTPRTSGEETQYF. The CDR3 coding sequence is TGTGCCAGCAGTCTTACACCCCGGACTAGCGGGGAAGAGACCCAGTACTTC.

This clonotype was observed many times. V is TRBV5-6 and J is TRBJ1-5; D is undetermined. V was shortened by 5 bases and J by 1 base, with 13 bases between the two germline ends. Germline CDR1 is SGHDT and CDR2 is YYEEEE. The CDR3 contains 15 residues. CDR3 nucleotide sequence: TGTGCCAGCAGTGAACTGGGGAACAGCAATCAGCCCCAGCATTTT. This sequence encodes CASSELGNSNQPQHF.

The rearrangement joins TRBV5-1 to TRBJ2-3; D remains unclear. The CDR3 spans 14 residues. Per the germline V gene, CDR1 is SGHRS and CDR2 is YFSETQ. The V and J ends lost 4 bases and 2 bases respectively, with 11 bases between them. The CDR3 DNA is TGCGCCAGCAGCCGTCTAGTCTCCACAGATACGCAGTATTTT. This sequence encodes CASSRLVSTDTQYF.

Only one count was recorded for this clonotype. This chain links TRBV9 with TRBJ2-2, with unresolved D. CDR1 is SGDLS, CDR2 YYNGEE, per germline. The ends were cut back, 0 bases at V and 3 bases at J, with 12 bases in the middle. The CDR3 loop spans 16 amino acids. DNA of the CDR3: TGTGCCAGCAGCGTAGGTCATTGGTTCGACACCGGGGAGCTGTTTTTT. It specifies CASSVGHWFDTGELFF. Variable domain in full (rest from reference TRBV9 and TRBJ2-2): DSGVTQTPKHLITATGQRVTLRCSPRSGDLSVYWYQQSLDQGLQFLIQYYNGEERAKGNILERFSAQQFPDLHSELNLSSLELGDSALYFCASSVGHWFDTGELFFGEGSRLTVL.